The 15 T cell receptor beta chains reported below all come from one sample, sequenced in a study of T cells after yellow fever vaccination. Each CDR3 protein gets one entry after TCRdb re-called the 5' RACE reads with MiXCR. Seen here are a few hundred thousand distinct CDR3 sequences, around 4% observed once, and the top ten hold less than 25%. The sample here was PBMCs, taken on the day of the yellow fever booster vaccination. The receptors here all came from a man aged 18 to 30 who received the YFV17D yellow fever vaccine.

This clonotype has only a few counts. The rearrangement uses TRBV30 and TRBJ2-5, with 8 bases matching TRBD2. Germline CDR1 GTSNPN, CDR2 SVGIG (reference sequence). Trimming removed 5 bases from V and 1 base from J; junction bases left unmatched: 3. The CDR3 has 13 amino acids. The chain's CDR3 is CAWAGGSQETQYF. The CDR3 region has the DNA TGTGCCTGGGCGGGGGGAAGCCAAGAGACCCAGTACTTC.

The chain carries TRBV6-4 and TRBJ1-1; D unclear. The length of the CDR3 is 13 residues. Germline CDR1 MRHNA, CDR2 SNTAGT. V was cut by 3 bases and J by 0 bases, with 5 bases left in between. In DNA form, the CDR3 reads TGTGCCAGCAGTGAGCAAGTGAACACTGAAGCTTTCTTT. This encodes CASSEQVNTEAFF.

This clonotype was observed a handful of times. The chain employs TRBV5-1 and TRBJ1-1; D remains ambiguous. The length of the CDR3 is 13 residues. The germline V gene encodes CDR1 SGHRS and CDR2 YFSETQ. The germline V and J ends were trimmed by 6 bases and 1 base, with 10 bases remaining between them. The CDR3 here is CASKPPENTEAFF. The CDR3 DNA sequence: TGCGCCAGCAAACCCCCAGAGAACACTGAAGCTTTCTTT. The full variable domain, its missing parts supplied by reference TRBV5-1 and TRBJ1-1, is KAGVTQTPRYLIKTRGQQVTLSCSPISGHRSVSWYQQTPGQGLQFLFEYFSETQRNKGNFPGRFSGRQFSNSRSEMNVSTLELGDSALYLCASKPPENTEAFFGQGTRLTVV.

This clonotype was counted ten times or more. The rearrangement uses TRBV2 and TRBJ2-2, with a possible D match to TRBD1 (5 bases). CDR1 and CDR2 (germline): SNHLY, FYNNEI. Trimming cost V 6 bases and J 3 bases, with 11 bases left between them. This CDR3 region has 14 residues. CDR3 coding DNA: TGTGCCAGCAGGGAACAGGCATACACCGGGGAGCTGTTTTTT. Translation gives CASREQAYTGELFF.

This clonotype was counted ten times or more. In DNA, the CDR3 is TGTGCCAGCAGCTTTGGGACAGGCCTGCAGTTCTTC. Its translation: CASSFGTGLQFF. This chain joins TRBV7-9 and TRBJ2-1, with TRBD1 matching over 8 bases. V lost 3 bases, J lost 12 bases, and 4 bases stayed unmatched. The CDR3 covers 12 residues. The germline V gene encodes CDR1 SEHNR and CDR2 FQNEAQ (reference sequence).

This clonotype was picked up many times. The V and J genes are TRBV27 and TRBJ2-1; D perhaps matches TRBD2 (6 bases). Trimming took 9 bases from V and 3 from J, leaving 9 bases between them. The CDR3 totals 12 residues. Germline CDR1 and CDR2: MNHEY and SMNVEV (reference sequence). In DNA, the CDR3 is TGTGCCAGTTTTAGCGGCTACAATGAGCAGTTCTTC. Its protein is CASFSGYNEQFF.

This clonotype came up a few times. V and J are TRBV6-5 and TRBJ1-4; D is possibly TRBD1 (5 bases). Between the trimmed V and J ends, which lost 0 bases and 11 bases, there was a span of 10 bases. The germline gives CDR1 MNHEY, CDR2 SVGAGI. This CDR3 is 13 amino acids long. The CDR3 region is CASSYSERGKLFF. The CDR3 DNA follows: TGTGCCAGCAGTTACTCTGAACGGGGGAAACTGTTTTTT.

The chain joins TRBV24-1 to TRBJ1-2; the D is unclear. This CDR3 spans 16 amino acids. Germline CDR1 KGHDR, CDR2 SFDVKD. The V end was cut by 4 bases, the J end by 0 bases, with 14 bases between. CDR3 region: CATSDPPGEANYGYTF. The CDR3 bases are TGTGCCACCAGTGACCCGCCCGGGGAAGCTAACTATGGCTACACCTTC.

This chain connects TRBV28 to TRBJ2-1; no firm D call. Germline assignment: CDR1 MDHEN and CDR2 SYDVKM. Trimming stripped 7 bases from V and 0 bases from J, with 10 bases between. The length of the CDR3 is 14 residues. The CDR3, as DNA: TGTGCCAGCACCGTAGGGTCCTCCTACAATGAGCAGTTCTTC. As protein: CASTVGSSYNEQFF.

This clonotype was recorded many times. J is TRBJ1-3 and V is TRBV7-6, with unresolved D. Germline V gene lookup returns CDR1 SGHVS and CDR2 FNYEAQ. Trimming left V 4 bases short and J 4 bases short, with 17 bases between. This CDR3 is built from 16 residues. This CDR3 is CASSSQPFGSGNTIYF. CDR3 nucleotide sequence: TGTGCCAGCAGCTCCCAACCGTTTGGGTCCGGAAACACCATATATTTT.

The J gene is TRBJ1-5, the V gene TRBV6-2 or TRBV6-3, with D perhaps matching TRBD1 (5 bases). The CDR3 contains 13 residues. CDR1 and CDR2 from the germline V gene are MNHEY and SVGEGT. V dropped 2 bases and J dropped 7 bases, with 9 bases sitting between them. The CDR3 sequence is CASSYVGRQPQHF. The CDR3 DNA sequence: TGTGCCAGCAGTTACGTGGGACGACAGCCCCAGCATTTT.

This clonotype has a handful of counts. The V and J genes are TRBV5-1 and TRBJ2-7; D uncertain. The V end lost 2 bases, the J end lost 4 bases, and 13 bases lay between the germline ends. The CDR3 consists of 14 residues. CDR1 is SGHRS, CDR2 YFSETQ, per germline. CDR3 protein: CASSFRTRTYEQYF. The CDR3 DNA is TGCGCCAGCAGCTTTCGGACCCGGACGTACGAGCAGTACTTC.

The table lists this clonotype with many counts. This chain connects TRBV11-2 to TRBJ2-5; D gene ambiguous. The V gene lost 2 bases and the J gene lost 3 bases, with 13 bases spanning the gap. Germline lookup yields CDR1 SGHAT and CDR2 FQNNGV. The CDR3 has 15 residues. The chain's CDR3 is CASSLYDSLEETQYF. As DNA, the CDR3 is TGTGCCAGCAGCTTATATGACTCCCTTGAAGAGACCCAGTACTTC.

The chain links TRBV20-1 to TRBJ1-1; 8 nucleotides match TRBD1. The CDR3 extends over 15 amino acids. Germline lookup yields CDR1 DFQATT and CDR2 SNEGSKA (reference sequence). V shed 3 bases, J shed 3 bases, and the junction held 9 bases outside the gene matches. The CDR3 reads CSARPKGQDDTEAFF. CDR3 nucleotides: TGCAGTGCTAGGCCAAAGGGACAGGATGACACTGAAGCTTTCTTT.

This clonotype was seen ten or more times. This chain joins TRBV6-5 and TRBJ2-2, with 9 bases identical to TRBD2. This CDR3 comprises 16 residues. CDR1 MNHEY and CDR2 SVGAGI come from the germline V gene. J gave up 4 bases and V 1 base, and 4 bases lay outside the gene matches. The CDR3 here is CASSYFLRGGTGELFF. In DNA form, the CDR3 reads TGTGCCAGCAGTTACTTCTTGCGGGGGGGCACCGGGGAGCTGTTTTTT.